This T cell receptor beta chain was profiled in a study of blood T cell repertoires in COVID-19. Study context: COVID-19 samples from acute and convalescent phases originated in the United States, Italy and Spain.

Each participant's cohort was designated according to participant-reported clinical history. This clone occurred a few times. Original data processing: Amplification of reference gene primers provided the estimated nucleated cell counts. Some clones are missing from TCRdb's copy, which holds only in-frame ones; the method was immunoSEQ multiplex PCR. V and J calls plus clone size are reproduced from that table; the DNA served to infer D and trimming. The sample carries about 170,000 clones, approximately 87% recorded once. Germline V lookup: CDR1 LGHDT, CDR2 YNNKEL (reference sequence). The CDR3 runs to 17 residues. The J segment lost 2 bases and the V segment lost 7 bases, leaving 13 bases of the junction unmatched.

This TCR was sampled from a woman between 50 and 59 years old who had recovered from COVID-19. Sequenced input: PBMCs or T cells enriched from blood (not recorded which). The chain is built from TRBV3-1 (or the pseudogene TRBV3-2) and TRBJ1-5; 8 bases are shared with TRBD1. CDR3 residues: CASTLDQGARGNQPQHF. In DNA form, the CDR3 reads TGTGCCAGCACCCTGGACCAGGGGGCAAGGGGCAATCAGCCCCAGCATTTT.